Each of the 19 T cell receptor beta chains below was sequenced from the same sample in a study of graft-versus-host responses after intestinal transplantation. Sequencing used immunoSEQ multiplex PCR; TCRdb keeps in-frame clones, though not all of them. Of 4,000 or so clones in the sample, 25% to 30% were seen once. Source: alloreactive CD4+ T cells from a mixed lymphocyte reaction culture, taken before transplantation. Subset in this sample: CFSE-low proliferating T cells sorted from roughly six-day pre-transplant mixed lymphocyte reaction (GvH or HvG direction). These receptors all come from a human patient who was an organ donor for intestinal transplantation.

This clone turned up a few times. The CDR3 DNA reads as TGCGCCAGCAGCTTTACGGGGAGCTACGAGCAGTACTTC. It codes for CASSFTGSYEQYF. V usage is TRBV5-1 and J usage is TRBJ2-7, with a possible D match to TRBD2 (5 bases). The V gene's germline CDR1 is SGHRS and CDR2 YFSETQ. The CDR3 loop spans 13 amino acids. The V end was cut by 2 bases, the J end by 3 bases, with 9 bases between.

The chain carries TRBV30 and TRBJ1-2; perhaps TRBD1 as D (6 bases). The CDR3 has 14 residues. The V end was cut by 0 bases, the J end by 7 bases, with 15 bases between. Germline assignment: CDR1 GTSNPN and CDR2 SVGIG (reference sequence). Here the CDR3 reads CAWSVYGGAGGYTF. The CDR3 DNA reads TGTGCCTGGAGTGTATATGGGGGCGCGGGTGGCTACACCTTC.

This clone was observed a few times. This rearrangement joins TRBV6-6 to TRBJ2-7; the D gene is possibly TRBD1 (5 bases). Germline values: CDR1 MNHNY, CDR2 SVGAGI (reference sequence). Trimming removed 6 bases at V and 5 bases at J, with 11 bases between. CDR3 length equals 12 residues. The CDR3 here is CASRGLSNEQYF. CDR3 in DNA: TGTGCCAGCAGGGGGCTTTCGAACGAGCAGTACTTC.

This clone was counted a few times. The CDR3 nucleotides are TGTGCCAGCAGCCTCAGGGGGGCCCATGAGCAGTTCTTC. Protein product: CASSLRGAHEQFF. This chain connects TRBV11-2 to TRBJ2-1; D possibly corresponds to TRBD1 (7 bases). The CDR3 length is 13 residues. Per germline, CDR1 SGHAT and CDR2 FQNNGV. With 5 bases removed from V and 8 bases from J, the gap between germline ends came to 13 bases.

The chain employs TRBV6-1 and TRBJ1-2; D is possibly TRBD1 (5 bases). Trimming stripped 6 bases from V and 2 bases from J, with 10 bases between. The CDR3 extends over 13 amino acids. Germline CDR1 MNHNS, CDR2 SASEGT. CDR3 bases: TGTGCCAGCAGCTGGGGACGGAACTATGGCTACACCTTC. Translating it yields CASSWGRNYGYTF.

Judged by abundance, this clone is large. The CDR3 sequence: CASSQTGGRGNTIYF. The DNA of the CDR3 is TGCGCCAGCAGCCAAACAGGGGGCCGGGGAAACACCATATATTTT. The genes are TRBV4-1 and TRBJ1-3; 9 nucleotides line up with TRBD1. Germline assignment: CDR1 MGHRA and CDR2 YSYEKL. The CDR3 totals 15 residues. V lost 2 bases and J lost 4; bases outside the gene matches: 3.

The genes are TRBV7-3 and TRBJ2-7; possibly TRBD1 for D (6 bases). This CDR3 spans 13 amino acids. V lost 0 bases and J 3 bases, leaving 6 bases between the germline ends. Germline V CDR1 and CDR2: SGHTA, FQGTGA. The CDR3 DNA reads as TGTGCCAGCAGCTTAACAGGGGGCTACGAGCAGTACTTC. This translates into CASSLTGGYEQYF.

The chain carries TRBV6-8 and TRBJ2-7; D gene uncertain. The V gene lost 4 bases and the J gene lost 5 bases, with 15 bases spanning the gap. Looked up from germline, CDR1 is MNHGY and CDR2 is SAAAGT. The CDR3 covers 14 residues. CDR3 region: CASSSPLGQHEQYF. CDR3 bases: TGTGCCAGCAGTTCTCCATTAGGGCAGCACGAGCAGTACTTC.

Only a few counts were recorded for this clone. The chain is built from TRBV5-1 and TRBJ2-5, with 11 bases that match TRBD2. The length of the CDR3 is 17 residues. Germline lookup yields CDR1 SGHRS and CDR2 YFSETQ. With 4 bases clipped from V and 0 bases from J, the junction kept 8 bases outside the gene matches. For the CDR3, the DNA is TGCGCCAGCAGCATAAGACCTAGCGGGGGGTACCAAGAGACCCAGTACTTC. Protein: CASSIRPSGGYQETQYF.

The chain has TRBV25-1 and TRBJ2-2, with a tentative D call TRBD1 (6 bases). The V end lost 5 bases, the J end lost 2 bases, and 12 bases lay between the germline ends. Germline V gene data show CDR1 as MGHDK and CDR2 as SYGVNS. This CDR3 spans 15 amino acids. The CDR3 sequence: CASSQGTPNTGELFF. The CDR3 DNA follows: TGTGCCAGCAGTCAAGGGACACCTAACACCGGGGAGCTGTTTTTT.

V gene TRBV7-2 combines with J gene TRBJ2-1; TRBD2 matches 7 bases. V lost 1 base, J lost 7 bases, and 4 bases stayed unmatched. This CDR3 has 14 amino acids. Germline CDR1 is SGHTA and CDR2 is FQGNSA. The CDR3 DNA sequence: TGTGCCAGCAGCTTAGGGACTAGAGCTAATGAGCAGTTCTTC. It specifies CASSLGTRANEQFF. The full variable domain, completed using reference TRBV7-2 and TRBJ2-1, is GAGVSQSPSNKVTEKGKDVELRCDPISGHTALYWYRQSLGQGLEFLIYFQGNSAPDKSGLPSDRFSAERTGGSVSTLTIQRTQQEDSAVYLCASSLGTRANEQFFGPGTRLTVL.

V and J are TRBV7-2 and TRBJ2-1; the match to TRBD2 covers 9 bases. CDR3 length equals 16 residues. Looked up from germline, CDR1 is SGHTA and CDR2 is FQGNSA. V lost 2 bases and J lost 4; bases outside the gene matches: 6. The chain's CDR3 is CASSLRSGLAYNEQFF. As DNA, the CDR3 is TGTGCCAGCAGCTTACGCTCGGGACTAGCATACAATGAGCAGTTCTTC.

This clone was recorded a few times. The chain is built from TRBV11-3 and TRBJ2-1; 7 bases are shared with TRBD2. Unmatched junction bases numbered 6, after V lost 4 bases and J lost 3 bases. The CDR3 loop spans 15 amino acids. CDR1 is SGHNT, CDR2 YENEEA, per germline. For the CDR3, the DNA is TGTGCCAGCAGCTCCCTAGCGGAAATCTACAATGAGCAGTTCTTC. Protein: CASSSLAEIYNEQFF.

The CDR3 is CASSLPDRGQTGELFF. In nucleotides, the CDR3 is TGTGCCAGCAGTCTACCCGACAGGGGGCAAACCGGGGAGCTGTTTTTT. The chain couples TRBV2 to TRBJ2-2; 10 bases align to TRBD1. V lost 5 bases to trimming and J lost 5 bases; unmatched junction nucleotides: 8. This CDR3 has 16 residues. The germline gives CDR1 SNHLY, CDR2 FYNNEI. The full variable domain, its missing parts supplied by reference TRBV2 and TRBJ2-2, is EPEVTQTPSHQVTQMGQEVILRCVPISNHLYFYWYRQILGQKVEFLVSFYNNEISEKSEIFDDQFSVERPDGSNFTLKIRSTKLEDSAMYFCASSLPDRGQTGELFFGEGSRLTVL.

V gene TRBV27 combines with J gene TRBJ1-6; possible D gene TRBD1, 6 bases. The CDR3 has 14 amino acids. The germline V gene has CDR1 MNHEY and CDR2 SMNVEV (reference sequence). The V and J ends lost 3 bases and 6 bases respectively, with 9 bases between them. The CDR3 coding sequence is TGTGCCAGCAGTTTGGGGGGGCTTAATTCACCCCTCCACTTT. It codes for CASSLGGLNSPLHF.

This chain uses TRBV18 with TRBJ2-7, with no clear D. This CDR3 comprises 15 residues. With 1 base removed from V and 0 bases from J, the gap between germline ends came to 10 bases. Germline V gives CDR1 KGHSH, CDR2 LQKENI. CDR3 region: CASSPRYRSSYEQYF. CDR3 DNA sequence: TGTGCCAGCTCACCACGGTACAGAAGCTCCTACGAGCAGTACTTC.

CDR3 coding DNA: TGTGCCAGCAGCCGAGCGGGGTATAGGGCAGATACGCAGTATTTT. Its translation: CASSRAGYRADTQYF. The chain couples TRBV7-2 to TRBJ2-3; 7 bases agree with TRBD2. The CDR3 is 15 residues long. The V segment lost 5 bases and the J segment 4 bases; nucleotides outside the gene matches: 9. Germline CDR1 reads SGHTA; CDR2 reads FQGNSA.

J is TRBJ1-1 and V is TRBV11-2; D perhaps matches TRBD1 (6 bases). V lost 2 bases and J 1 base, leaving 11 bases between the germline ends. This CDR3 comprises 15 residues. Per the germline V gene, CDR1 is SGHAT and CDR2 is FQNNGV. This CDR3 reads CASSLFGQQNTEAFF. Here the CDR3 DNA reads TGTGCCAGCAGCTTATTCGGACAGCAGAACACTGAAGCTTTCTTT.

The CDR3 DNA reads TGTGCCAGCAGCTTACAGGGGGGTCAGCCCCAGCATTTT. Protein: CASSLQGGQPQHF. V is TRBV7-9 and J is TRBJ1-5; 7 nucleotides align to TRBD1. V trimming: 2 bases; J trimming: 6 bases; junction bases outside the gene matches: 1. This CDR3 has 13 amino acids. The germline CDR1 and CDR2 sequences are SEHNR and FQNEAQ (reference sequence).